Listed below are T cell receptor beta chains from one sample, sequenced in a study of cytomegalovirus exposure and HLA in healthy donors. The data were produced by immunoSEQ multiplex PCR, yet TCRdb's version contains in-frame clones alone and is incomplete. The repertoire holds roughly 110,000 clones, with about 81% as singletons. The sample consisted of PBMCs. The receptors here all came from a man younger than 45 in good health and CMV-seropositive. CDR3s include the opening cysteine and the closing phenylalanine or tryptophan. The D gene is left open where the match is weak. For some rows the clone size is stated as once, few or many, or as a class when expanded; others skip it.

d_call j_call v_call clone_size cdr3_length cdr3_nt cdr3_aa
- TRBJ2-1 TRBV10-2 - 12 TGCGCCAGCAGTGCGGAGGGGAATGAGCAGTTCTTC CASSAEGNEQFF
TRBD2 TRBJ2-1 TRBV6-4 - 16 TGTGCCAGCAGTGACTCGGCTAGCGGGGATCACAATGAGCAGTTCTTC CASSDSASGDHNEQFF
- TRBJ2-5 TRBV7-9 - 16 TGTGCCAGCAGCTTAACAGGGGTCGGAGGGGAAGAGACCCAGTACTTC CASSLTGVGGEETQYF
TRBD1 TRBJ2-1 TRBV6-1 - 15 TGTGCCAGCAGTGGGGGCAGGGGGCCCAACAATGAGCAGTTCTTC CASSGGRGPNNEQFF
- TRBJ2-5 TRBV19 - 13 TGTGCCAGTAGTATGGAGGATCAAGAGACCCAGTACTTC CASSMEDQETQYF
TRBD2 TRBJ2-7 TRBV7-6 - 13 TGTGCCAGCAGCTCCACGGGACTAGGGGAGCAGTACTTC CASSSTGLGEQYF
TRBD2 TRBJ2-5 TRBV6-5 - 14 TGTGCCAGCAGTTCCGCCGCGGGGGGGGAGACCCAGTACTTC CASSSAAGGETQYF
- TRBJ1-3 TRBV7-9 - 18 TGTTCCAGCAGCTTAGCGAGGGCAGGGTGGTATGGGGGGAACACCATATATTTT CSSSLARAGWYGGNTIYF
- TRBJ1-6 TRBV5-1 few 16 TGCGCCAGCAGCAATGACAGGAGCTCCTATAATTCACCCCTCCACTTT CASSNDRSSYNSPLHF
- TRBJ2-7 TRBV6-5 - 13 TGTGCCAGCAGTTACGCCCAAAGGGGCGGGCAGTACTTC CASSYAQRGGQYF
TRBD1 TRBJ1-1 TRBV7-9 - 16 TGTTCCAGCAGCTTCCCGGAGACAGGGGGCAACACTGAAGCTTTCTTT CSSSFPETGGNTEAFF
- TRBJ1-2 TRBV19 - 13 TGTGCCAGTCAGGAAAGGACTAACTATGGCTACACCTTC CASQERTNYGYTF
TRBD1 TRBJ2-1 TRBV27 - 16 TGTGCCAGCCGCTCCGCCCCCGGGACAGGGGACAATGAGCAGTTCTTC CASRSAPGTGDNEQFF
- TRBJ1-4 TRBV11-2 few 12 TGTGCCAGCAGCGCGACAAAGGAAAAACTGTTTTTT CASSATKEKLFF
TRBD2 TRBJ2-3 TRBV5-4 - 16 TGTGCCAGCAGCCCGAACCCCGGGAGGTCCACAGATACGCAGTATTTT CASSPNPGRSTDTQYF
- TRBJ1-3 TRBV19 - 14 TGTGCCAGTAGTGAGATTTACTCTGGAAACACCATATATTTT CASSEIYSGNTIYF
- TRBJ1-1 TRBV30 - 12 TGTGCCTGGAGTGGTTTGTGGACAGAAGCTTTCTTT CAWSGLWTEAFF
- TRBJ2-7 TRBV20-1 - 11 TGCAGTGCTAGATCCAGGATAAGGCAGTACTTC CSARSRIRQYF
TRBD1 TRBJ2-1 TRBV29-1 - 13 TGCAGCGCTAGGGACAGGGGGGACAATGAGCAGTTCTTC CSARDRGDNEQFF
- TRBJ1-1 TRBV9 - 14 TGTGCCAGCAGCGTGAGGGGGAGTATCACTGAAGCTTTCTTT CASSVRGSITEAFF
- TRBJ1-2 TRBV5-3 - 15 TGTGCCAGAAGCTTTTACAGGGAGACTAACTATGGCTACACCTTC CARSFYRETNYGYTF
- TRBJ1-6 TRBV18 - 13 TGTGCCAGCTCCGACAGGACTAATTCACCCCTCCACTTT CASSDRTNSPLHF
- TRBJ2-3 TRBV6-1 few 15 TGTGCCAGCAGTGCGGGTTGGGGGGTAGGAGATACGCAGTATTTT CASSAGWGVGDTQYF
TRBD1 TRBJ2-2 TRBV2 - 14 TGTGCCAGCATCATGGACAGGGGCACCGGGGAGCTGTTTTTT CASIMDRGTGELFF
- TRBJ2-3 TRBV6-1 - 15 TGTGCCAGCAGTGATGTGGCAGGGGGCACAGATACGCAGTATTTT CASSDVAGGTDTQYF
- TRBJ2-1 TRBV5-4 - 14 TGTGCCAGCAGCTGGGGGGACTTAGAAAATGAGCAGTTCTTC CASSWGDLENEQFF
- TRBJ2-7 TRBV7-9 - 14 TGTGCCAGCAGCTTTGGTACGGACTATTACGAGCAGTACTTC CASSFGTDYYEQYF
- TRBJ1-3 TRBV7-9 once 14 TGTGCCAGCAGCTCGACAGAAACTGGAAACACCATATATTTT CASSSTETGNTIYF
- TRBJ1-1 TRBV6-5 - 16 TGTGCCAGCAGTTACTCGAATAGACACTTGAACACTGAAGCTTTCTTT CASSYSNRHLNTEAFF
- TRBJ1-1 TRBV7-9 - 16 TGTGCCAGCAGCTTAAAAGCGGCAGCTGGGAACACTGAAGCTTTCTTT CASSLKAAAGNTEAFF
TRBD1 TRBJ1-2 TRBV18 - 14 TGTGCCAGCTCACCGGGACAGGGTGGCGAAGGCTACACCTTC CASSPGQGGEGYTF
TRBD2 TRBJ2-7 TRBV19 - 16 TGTGCCAGTAGTGGGGGGACTAGCGGGGATCTCTACGAGCAGTACTTC CASSGGTSGDLYEQYF
TRBD1 TRBJ2-3 TRBV30 - 14 TGTGCCTGGAGTGTGGGACAGAACACAGATACGCAGTATTTT CAWSVGQNTDTQYF
- TRBJ1-3 TRBV9 - 15 TGTGCCAGCAGCGTTACAGCACACTCTGGAAACACCATATATTTT CASSVTAHSGNTIYF
- TRBJ1-2 TRBV29-1 - 13 TGCAGCGTTGGGGCAGGAGGTGCATATGGCTACACCTTC CSVGAGGAYGYTF
TRBD1 TRBJ1-1 TRBV6-5 - 15 TGTGCCAGCAGCCATAGGACAGGGAGGGACACTGAAGCTTTCTTT CASSHRTGRDTEAFF
TRBD1 TRBJ1-1 TRBV6-6 - 11 TGTGCCAGCACCCCGGGACAGGGAGCTTTCTTT CASTPGQGAFF
TRBD2 TRBJ2-5 TRBV5-1 - 15 TGCGCCAGCAGCTTGGCAGCGGGGGGGCAAGAGACCCAGTACTTC CASSLAAGGQETQYF
- TRBJ2-3 TRBV6-1 - 15 TGTGCCAGCGTCCTCGGGGAAATGAGCACAGATACGCAGTATTTT CASVLGEMSTDTQYF
- TRBJ2-7 TRBV6-5 - 15 TGTGCCAGCTCCCTAAAACTAGGGAGCTCCTACGAGCAGTACTTC CASSLKLGSSYEQYF
TRBD2 TRBJ2-5 TRBV5-6 - 13 TGTGCCAGCAGCTCTAGCGGACGGGAGACCCAGTACTTC CASSSSGRETQYF
- TRBJ1-2 TRBV10-2 - 14 TGCGCCAGCAGCAAAGAACCGAACTTCGATGGCTACACCTTC CASSKEPNFDGYTF
- TRBJ2-1 TRBV10-1 few 15 TGCGCCAGCAGTGAACAGGGTTCGCAAGTTGTTGAGCAGTTCTTC CASSEQGSQVVEQFF
- TRBJ2-7 TRBV7-9 - 11 TGTTCCAGCAGCTCCTTCTACGAGCAGTACTTC CSSSSFYEQYF
- TRBJ2-3 TRBV21-1 - 14 TGTGCCAGCAGCACATGGGGCGGCACAGATACGCAGTATTTT CASSTWGGTDTQYF
TRBD1 TRBJ2-7 TRBV5-6 - 14 TGTGCCAGCAGCCCTACAGGGGGGACCTACGAGCAGTACTTC CASSPTGGTYEQYF
- TRBJ2-2 TRBV10-3 - 14 TGTGCCATCAAACACCCACAGGGCACCGGGGAGCTGTTTTTT CAIKHPQGTGELFF
- TRBJ1-2 TRBV4-1 - 15 TGCGCCAGCAGCCAAGCCTGGCAGGGGAACTATGGCTACACCTTC CASSQAWQGNYGYTF
- TRBJ1-1 TRBV11-3 - 14 TGTGCCAGCAGCTCGGACAGCCGGAACACTGAAGCTTTCTTT CASSSDSRNTEAFF
- TRBJ2-3 TRBV20-1 - 11 TGCAGTGCTCTTAGAACAGATACGCAGTATTTT CSALRTDTQYF
TRBD2 TRBJ2-3 TRBV19 - 18 TGTGCCAGTAGTAGCGGACTAGCGGGGGGGCTTAGCACAGATACGCAGTATTTT CASSSGLAGGLSTDTQYF